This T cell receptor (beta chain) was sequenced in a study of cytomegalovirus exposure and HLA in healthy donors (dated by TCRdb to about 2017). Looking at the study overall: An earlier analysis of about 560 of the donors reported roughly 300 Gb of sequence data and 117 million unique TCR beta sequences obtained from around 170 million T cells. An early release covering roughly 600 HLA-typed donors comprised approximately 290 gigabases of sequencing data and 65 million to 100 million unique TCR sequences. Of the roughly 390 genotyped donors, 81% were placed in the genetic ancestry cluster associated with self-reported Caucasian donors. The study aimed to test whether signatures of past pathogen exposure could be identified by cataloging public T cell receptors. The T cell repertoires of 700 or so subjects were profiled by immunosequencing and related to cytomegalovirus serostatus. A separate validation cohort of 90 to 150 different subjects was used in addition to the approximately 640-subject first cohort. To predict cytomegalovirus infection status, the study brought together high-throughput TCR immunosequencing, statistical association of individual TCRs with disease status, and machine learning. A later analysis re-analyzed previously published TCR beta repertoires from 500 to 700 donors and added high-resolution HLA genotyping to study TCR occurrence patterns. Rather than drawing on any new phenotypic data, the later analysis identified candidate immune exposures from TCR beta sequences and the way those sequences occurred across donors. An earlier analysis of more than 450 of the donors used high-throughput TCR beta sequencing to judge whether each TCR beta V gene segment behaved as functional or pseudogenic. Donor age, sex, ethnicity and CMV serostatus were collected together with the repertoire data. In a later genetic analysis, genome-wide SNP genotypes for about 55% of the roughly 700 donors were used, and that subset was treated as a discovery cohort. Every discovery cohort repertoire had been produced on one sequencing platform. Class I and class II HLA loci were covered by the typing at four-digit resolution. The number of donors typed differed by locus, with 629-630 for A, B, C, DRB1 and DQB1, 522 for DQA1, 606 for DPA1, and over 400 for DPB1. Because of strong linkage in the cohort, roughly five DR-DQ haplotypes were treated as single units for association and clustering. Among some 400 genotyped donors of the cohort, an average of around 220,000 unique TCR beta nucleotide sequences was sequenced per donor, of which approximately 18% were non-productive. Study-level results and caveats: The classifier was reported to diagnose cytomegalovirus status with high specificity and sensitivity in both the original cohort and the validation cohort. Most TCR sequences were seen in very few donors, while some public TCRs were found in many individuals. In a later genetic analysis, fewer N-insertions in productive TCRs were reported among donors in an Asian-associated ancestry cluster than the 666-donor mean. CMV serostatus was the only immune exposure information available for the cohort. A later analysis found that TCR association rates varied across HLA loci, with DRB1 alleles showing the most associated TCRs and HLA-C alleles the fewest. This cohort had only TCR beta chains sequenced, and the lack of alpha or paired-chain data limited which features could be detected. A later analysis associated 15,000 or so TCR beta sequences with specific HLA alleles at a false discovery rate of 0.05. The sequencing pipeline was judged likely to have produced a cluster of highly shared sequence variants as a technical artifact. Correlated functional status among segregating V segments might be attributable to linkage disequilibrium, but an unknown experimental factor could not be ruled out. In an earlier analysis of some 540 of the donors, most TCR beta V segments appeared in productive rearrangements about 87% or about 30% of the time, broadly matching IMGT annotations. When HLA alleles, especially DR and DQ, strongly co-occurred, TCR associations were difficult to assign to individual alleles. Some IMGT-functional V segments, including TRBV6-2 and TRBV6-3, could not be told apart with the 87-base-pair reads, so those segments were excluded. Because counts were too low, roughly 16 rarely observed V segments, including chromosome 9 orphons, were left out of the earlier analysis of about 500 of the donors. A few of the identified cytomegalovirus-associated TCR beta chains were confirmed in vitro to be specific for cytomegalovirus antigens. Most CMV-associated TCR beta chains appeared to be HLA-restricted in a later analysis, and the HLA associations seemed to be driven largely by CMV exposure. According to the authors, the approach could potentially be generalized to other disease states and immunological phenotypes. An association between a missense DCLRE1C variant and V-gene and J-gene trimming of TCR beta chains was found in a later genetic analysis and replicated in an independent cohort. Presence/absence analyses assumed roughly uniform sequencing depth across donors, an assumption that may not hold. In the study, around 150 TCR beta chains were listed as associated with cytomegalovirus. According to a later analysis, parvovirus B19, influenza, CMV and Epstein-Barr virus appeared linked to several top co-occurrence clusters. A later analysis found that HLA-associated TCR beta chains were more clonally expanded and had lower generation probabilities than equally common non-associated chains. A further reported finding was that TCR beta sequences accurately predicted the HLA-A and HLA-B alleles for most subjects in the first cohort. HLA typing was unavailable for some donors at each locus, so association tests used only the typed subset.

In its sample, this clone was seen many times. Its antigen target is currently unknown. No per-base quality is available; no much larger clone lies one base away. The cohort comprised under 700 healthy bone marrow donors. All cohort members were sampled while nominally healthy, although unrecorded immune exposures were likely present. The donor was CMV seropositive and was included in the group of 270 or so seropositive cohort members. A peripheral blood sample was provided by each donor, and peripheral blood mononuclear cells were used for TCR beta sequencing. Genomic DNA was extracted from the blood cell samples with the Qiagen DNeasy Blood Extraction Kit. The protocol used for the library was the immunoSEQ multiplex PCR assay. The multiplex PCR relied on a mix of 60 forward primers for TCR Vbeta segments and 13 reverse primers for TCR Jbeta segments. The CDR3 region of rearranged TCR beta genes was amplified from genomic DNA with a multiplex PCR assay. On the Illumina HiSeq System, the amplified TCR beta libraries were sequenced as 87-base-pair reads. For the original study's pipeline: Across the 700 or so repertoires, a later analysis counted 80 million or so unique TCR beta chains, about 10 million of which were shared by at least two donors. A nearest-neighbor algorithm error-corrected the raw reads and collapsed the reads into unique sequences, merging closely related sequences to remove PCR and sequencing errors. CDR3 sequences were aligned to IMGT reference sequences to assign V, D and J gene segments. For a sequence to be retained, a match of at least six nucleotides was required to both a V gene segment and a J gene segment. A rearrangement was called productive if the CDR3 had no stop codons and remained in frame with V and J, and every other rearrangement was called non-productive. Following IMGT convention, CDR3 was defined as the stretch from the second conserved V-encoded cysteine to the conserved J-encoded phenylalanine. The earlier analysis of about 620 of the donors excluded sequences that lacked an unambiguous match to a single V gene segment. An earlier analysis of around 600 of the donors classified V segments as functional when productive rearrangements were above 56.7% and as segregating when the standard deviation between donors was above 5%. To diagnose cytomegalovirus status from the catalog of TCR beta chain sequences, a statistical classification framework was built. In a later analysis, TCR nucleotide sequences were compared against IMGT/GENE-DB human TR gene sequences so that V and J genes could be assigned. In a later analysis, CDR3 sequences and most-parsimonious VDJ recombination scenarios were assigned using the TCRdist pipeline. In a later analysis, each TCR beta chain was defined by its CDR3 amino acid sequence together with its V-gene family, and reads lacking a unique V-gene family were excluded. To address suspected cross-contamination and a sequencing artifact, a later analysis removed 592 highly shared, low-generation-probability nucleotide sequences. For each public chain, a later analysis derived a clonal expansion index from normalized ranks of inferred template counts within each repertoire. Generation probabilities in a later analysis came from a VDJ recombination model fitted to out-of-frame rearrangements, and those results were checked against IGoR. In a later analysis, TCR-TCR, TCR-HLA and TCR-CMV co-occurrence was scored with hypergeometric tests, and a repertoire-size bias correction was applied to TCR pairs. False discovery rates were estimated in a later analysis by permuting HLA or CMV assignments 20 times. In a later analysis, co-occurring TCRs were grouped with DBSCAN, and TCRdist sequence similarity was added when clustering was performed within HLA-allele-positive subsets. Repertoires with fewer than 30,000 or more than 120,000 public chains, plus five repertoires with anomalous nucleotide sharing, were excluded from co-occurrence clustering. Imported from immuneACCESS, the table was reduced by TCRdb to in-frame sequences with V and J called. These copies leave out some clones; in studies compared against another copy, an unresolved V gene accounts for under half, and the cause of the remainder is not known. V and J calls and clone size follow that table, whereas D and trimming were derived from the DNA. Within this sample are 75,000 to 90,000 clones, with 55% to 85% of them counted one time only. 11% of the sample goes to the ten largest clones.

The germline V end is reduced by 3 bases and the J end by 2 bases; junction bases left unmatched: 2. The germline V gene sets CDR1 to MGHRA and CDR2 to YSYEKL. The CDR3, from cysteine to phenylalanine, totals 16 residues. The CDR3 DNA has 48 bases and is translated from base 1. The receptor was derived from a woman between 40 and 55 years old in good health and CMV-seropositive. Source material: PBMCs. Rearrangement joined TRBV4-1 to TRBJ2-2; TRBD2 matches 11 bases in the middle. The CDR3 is CASSQGTSGNTGELFF. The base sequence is TGCGCCAGCAGCCAGGGGACTAGCGGAAACACCGGGGAGCTGTTTTTT.